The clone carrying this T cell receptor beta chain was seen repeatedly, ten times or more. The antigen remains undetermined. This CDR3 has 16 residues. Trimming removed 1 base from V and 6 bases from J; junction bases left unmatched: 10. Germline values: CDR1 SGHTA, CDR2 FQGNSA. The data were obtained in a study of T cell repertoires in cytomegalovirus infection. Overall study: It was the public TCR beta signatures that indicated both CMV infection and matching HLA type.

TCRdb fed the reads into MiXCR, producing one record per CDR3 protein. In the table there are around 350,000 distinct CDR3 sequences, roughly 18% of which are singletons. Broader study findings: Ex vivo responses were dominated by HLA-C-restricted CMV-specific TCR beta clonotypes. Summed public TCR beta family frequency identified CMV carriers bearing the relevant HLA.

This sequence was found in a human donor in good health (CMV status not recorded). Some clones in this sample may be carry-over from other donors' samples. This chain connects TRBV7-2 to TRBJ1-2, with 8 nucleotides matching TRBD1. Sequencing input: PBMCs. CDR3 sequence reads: CASSLGTGSDWDGYTF. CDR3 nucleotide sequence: TGTGCCAGCAGCTTAGGGACAGGGAGCGATTGGGATGGCTACACCTTC.